The following is a T cell receptor (beta chain) sequence with its context. What it recognizes is unknown. The sample belongs to a study of cytomegalovirus exposure and HLA in healthy donors. Per germline, CDR1 MNHEY and CDR2 SVGAGI. Trimming left V 5 bases short and J 3 bases short, with 16 bases between. This CDR3 contains 15 residues. Findings of the study overall: Among CMV-associated TCR beta chains, most appeared HLA-restricted in a later analysis. Serostatus for CMV was the only available immune exposure information. Further analysis, carried out later, found HLA-associated TCR beta chains more clonally expanded than equally common other chains.

Every donor was a healthy person donating bone marrow. The primer mix had 60 Vbeta and 13 Jbeta primers. Some clones are missing from TCRdb's copy, which holds only in-frame ones; the method was immunoSEQ multiplex PCR. The repertoire has over 100,000 clones, around 80% of them found once; the top ten carry around 3%. The sequence was obtained from a woman aged 18-30 years in good health and CMV-seropositive. Sequences were obtained from PBMCs. The chain combines TRBV6-5 with TRBJ1-1; perhaps TRBD1 as D (5 bases). CDR3 loop: CASSVSTESDTEAFF. DNA of the CDR3: TGTGCCAGCAGTGTATCGACAGAGTCCGACACTGAAGCTTTCTTT.